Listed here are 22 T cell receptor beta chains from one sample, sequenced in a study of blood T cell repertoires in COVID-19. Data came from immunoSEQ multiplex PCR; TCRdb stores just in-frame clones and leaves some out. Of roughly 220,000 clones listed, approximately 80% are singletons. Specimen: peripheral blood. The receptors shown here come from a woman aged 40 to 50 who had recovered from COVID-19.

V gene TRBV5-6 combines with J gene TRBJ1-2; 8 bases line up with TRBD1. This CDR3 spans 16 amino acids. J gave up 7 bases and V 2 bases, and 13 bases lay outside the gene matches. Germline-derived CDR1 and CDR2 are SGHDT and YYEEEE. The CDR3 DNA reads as TGTGCCAGCAGCTTAAGCGCCGGGACAGGTGGGGGTGGCTACACCTTC. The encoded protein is CASSLSAGTGGGGYTF.

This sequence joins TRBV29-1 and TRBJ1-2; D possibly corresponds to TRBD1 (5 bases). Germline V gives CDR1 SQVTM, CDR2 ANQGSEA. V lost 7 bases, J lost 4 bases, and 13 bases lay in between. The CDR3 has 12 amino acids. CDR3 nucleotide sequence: TGCAGCGCAAAGACAGAAAGCTATGGCTACACCTTC. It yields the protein CSAKTESYGYTF.

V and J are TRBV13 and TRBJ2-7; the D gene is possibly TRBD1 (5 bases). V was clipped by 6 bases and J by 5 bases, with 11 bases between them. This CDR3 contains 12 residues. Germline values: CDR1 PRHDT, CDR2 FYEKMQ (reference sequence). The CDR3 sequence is CASRGRAHEQYF. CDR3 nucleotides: TGTGCCAGCAGGGGCAGGGCCCACGAGCAGTACTTC.

The CDR3 region is CASSESLFDTEAFF. CDR3 DNA: TGTGCCAGCAGTGAATCTCTCTTCGACACTGAAGCTTTCTTT. This chain uses TRBV6-1 with TRBJ1-1; no reliable D call. The CDR3 is 14 residues long. Per the germline V gene, CDR1 is MNHNS and CDR2 is SASEGT. The ends were cut back, 2 bases at V and 3 bases at J, with 10 bases in the middle.

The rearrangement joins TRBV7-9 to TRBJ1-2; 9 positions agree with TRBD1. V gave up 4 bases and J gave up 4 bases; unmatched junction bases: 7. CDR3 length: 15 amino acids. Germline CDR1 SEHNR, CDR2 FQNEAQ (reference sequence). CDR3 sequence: CASSSTTGGSYGYTF. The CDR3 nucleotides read TGTGCCAGCAGCTCAACGACAGGGGGGAGCTATGGCTACACCTTC.

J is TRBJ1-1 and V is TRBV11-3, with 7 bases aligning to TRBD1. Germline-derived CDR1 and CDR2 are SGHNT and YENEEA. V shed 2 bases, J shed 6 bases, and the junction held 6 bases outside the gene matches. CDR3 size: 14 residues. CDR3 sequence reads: CASSLQGESSEAFF. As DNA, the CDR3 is TGTGCCAGCAGCTTACAGGGGGAGTCATCTGAAGCTTTCTTT.

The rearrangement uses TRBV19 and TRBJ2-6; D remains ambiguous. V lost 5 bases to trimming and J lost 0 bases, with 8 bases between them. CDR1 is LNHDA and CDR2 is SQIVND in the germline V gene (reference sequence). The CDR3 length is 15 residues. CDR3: CASSVDNSGANVLTF. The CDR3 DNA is TGTGCCAGTAGTGTCGACAACTCTGGGGCCAACGTCCTGACTTTC. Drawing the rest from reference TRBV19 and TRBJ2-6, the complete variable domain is DGGITQSPKYLFRKEGQNVTLSCEQNLNHDAMYWYRQDPGQGLRLIYYSQIVNDFQKGDIAEGYSVSREKKESFPLTVTSAQKNPTAFYLCASSVDNSGANVLTFGAGSRLTVL.

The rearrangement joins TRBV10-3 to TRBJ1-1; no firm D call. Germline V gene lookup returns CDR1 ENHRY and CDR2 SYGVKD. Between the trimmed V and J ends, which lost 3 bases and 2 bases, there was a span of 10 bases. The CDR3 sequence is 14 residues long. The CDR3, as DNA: TGTGCCATCAGTGACATGACAATAAACACTGAAGCTTTCTTT. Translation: CAISDMTINTEAFF.

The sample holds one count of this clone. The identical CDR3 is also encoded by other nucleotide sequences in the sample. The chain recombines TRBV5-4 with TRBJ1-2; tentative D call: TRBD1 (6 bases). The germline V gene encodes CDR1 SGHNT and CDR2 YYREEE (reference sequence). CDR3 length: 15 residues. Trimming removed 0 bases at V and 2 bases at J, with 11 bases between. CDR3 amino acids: CASSLAGQLNYGYTF. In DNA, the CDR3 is TGTGCCAGCAGCTTGGCCGGACAGTTGAACTATGGCTACACCTTC.

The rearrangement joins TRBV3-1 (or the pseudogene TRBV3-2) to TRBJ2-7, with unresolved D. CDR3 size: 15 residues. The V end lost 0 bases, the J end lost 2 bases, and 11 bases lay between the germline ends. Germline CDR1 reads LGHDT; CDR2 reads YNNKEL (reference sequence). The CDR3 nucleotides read TGTGCCAGCAGCCAAGACCGAGTGAGGACCTACGAGCAGTACTTC. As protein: CASSQDRVRTYEQYF.

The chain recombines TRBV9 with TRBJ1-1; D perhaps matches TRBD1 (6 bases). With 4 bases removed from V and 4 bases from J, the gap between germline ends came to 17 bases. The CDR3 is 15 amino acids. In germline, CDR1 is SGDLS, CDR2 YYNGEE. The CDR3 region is CASSPRGGAITEAFF. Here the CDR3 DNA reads TGTGCCAGCAGCCCGAGAGGGGGGGCGATCACTGAAGCTTTCTTT.

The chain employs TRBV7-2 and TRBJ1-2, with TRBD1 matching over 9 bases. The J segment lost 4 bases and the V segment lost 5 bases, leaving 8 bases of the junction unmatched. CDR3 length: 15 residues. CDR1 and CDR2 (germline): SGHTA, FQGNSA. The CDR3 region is CASSTGDRAAYGYTF. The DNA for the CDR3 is TGTGCCAGCAGCACCGGGGACAGGGCCGCCTATGGCTACACCTTC.

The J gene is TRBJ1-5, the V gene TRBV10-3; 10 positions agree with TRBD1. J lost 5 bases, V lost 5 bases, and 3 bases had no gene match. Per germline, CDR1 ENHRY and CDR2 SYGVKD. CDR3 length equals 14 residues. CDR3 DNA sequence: TGTGCCATCAGTCCCGGACAGGGGGATCAGCCCCAGCATTTT. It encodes CAISPGQGDQPQHF.

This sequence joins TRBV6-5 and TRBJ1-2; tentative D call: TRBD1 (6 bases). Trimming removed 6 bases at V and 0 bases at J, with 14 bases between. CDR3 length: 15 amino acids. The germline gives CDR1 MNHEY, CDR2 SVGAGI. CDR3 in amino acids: CASRETGFANYGYTF. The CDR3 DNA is TGTGCCAGCAGAGAGACAGGATTTGCTAACTATGGCTACACCTTC.

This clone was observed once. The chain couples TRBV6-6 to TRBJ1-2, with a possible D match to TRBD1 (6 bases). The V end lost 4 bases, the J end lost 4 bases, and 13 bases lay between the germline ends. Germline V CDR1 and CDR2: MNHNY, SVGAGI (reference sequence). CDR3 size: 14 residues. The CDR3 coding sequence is TGTGCCAGCAGTTCTACAGGGAAGGGCTATGGCTACACCTTC. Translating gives CASSSTGKGYGYTF.

The CDR3 loop reads CASSLDRGRANTQYF. CDR3 DNA sequence: TGTGCCAGCAGTCTGGACAGGGGGCGGGCGAATACGCAGTATTTT. The chain is built from TRBV6-5 and TRBJ2-3, with 11 nucleotides matching TRBD1. The junction had 8 bases not matched to a gene; V was cut back by 5 bases and J by 7 bases. The CDR3 is made up of 15 amino acids. The V gene's germline CDR1 is MNHEY and CDR2 SVGAGI.

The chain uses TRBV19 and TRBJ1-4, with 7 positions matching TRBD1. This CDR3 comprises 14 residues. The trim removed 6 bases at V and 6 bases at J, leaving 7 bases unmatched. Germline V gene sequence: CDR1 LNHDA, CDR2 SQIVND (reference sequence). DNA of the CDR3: TGTGCCAGTAGGTCGACAGGGAACTATGAAAAACTGTTTTTT. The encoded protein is CASRSTGNYEKLFF.

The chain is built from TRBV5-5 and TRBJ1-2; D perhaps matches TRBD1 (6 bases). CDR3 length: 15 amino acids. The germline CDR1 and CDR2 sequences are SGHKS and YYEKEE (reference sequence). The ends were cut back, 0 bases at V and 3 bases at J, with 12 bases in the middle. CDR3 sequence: CASSLDVWGHYGYTF. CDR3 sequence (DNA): TGTGCCAGCAGCTTGGACGTGTGGGGGCACTATGGCTACACCTTC.

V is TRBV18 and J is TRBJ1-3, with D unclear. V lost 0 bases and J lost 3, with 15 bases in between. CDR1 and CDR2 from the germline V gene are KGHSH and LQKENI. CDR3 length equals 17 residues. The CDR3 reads CASSPPGVSPVGNTIYF. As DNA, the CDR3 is TGTGCCAGCTCACCACCAGGAGTTAGCCCCGTTGGAAACACCATATATTTT.

CDR3 loop: CASSKTGNYGYTF. The CDR3 DNA follows: TGTGCCAGCAGCAAAACAGGCAACTATGGCTACACCTTC. The chain employs TRBV27 and TRBJ1-2; TRBD1 is a possible D gene (5 bases). Per germline, CDR1 MNHEY and CDR2 SMNVEV (reference sequence). This CDR3 is built from 13 residues. V dropped 6 bases and J dropped 2 bases, with 10 bases sitting between them.

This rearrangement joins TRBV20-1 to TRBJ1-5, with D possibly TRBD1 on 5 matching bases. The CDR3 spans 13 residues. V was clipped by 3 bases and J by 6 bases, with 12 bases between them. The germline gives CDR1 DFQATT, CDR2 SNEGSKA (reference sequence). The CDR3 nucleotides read TGCAGTGCTAGTCCAGGGCTCCGTCAGCCCCAGCATTTT. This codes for CSASPGLRQPQHF.

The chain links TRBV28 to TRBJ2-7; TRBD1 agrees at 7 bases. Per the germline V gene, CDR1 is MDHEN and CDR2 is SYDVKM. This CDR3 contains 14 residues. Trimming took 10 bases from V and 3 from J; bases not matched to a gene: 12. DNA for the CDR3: TGTGCCACCCGAACCCCGGACAGGAACTACGAGCAGTACTTC. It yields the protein CATRTPDRNYEQYF.